The T cell receptor (beta chain) under discussion was sequenced for a study of T cells in Graves' hyperthyroidism and ophthalmopathy. Findings and caveats of the study: The blood repertoire included most of the expanded thyroid clonotypes above 0.001.

This clonotype occurred many times. What it binds is not known. V lost 0 bases to trimming and J lost 0 bases, with 6 bases between them. The CDR3 loop spans 15 amino acids. Germline V gene data show CDR1 as SGHRS and CDR2 as YFSETQ. The TCR beta CDR3 regions underwent amplification using RNA transcripts as the source. With the HTBI primer set, the TCR CDR3 went through a first round of RT-PCR. One entry per CDR3 protein, called by TCRdb with MiXCR from the multiplex PCR reads. The sample lists approximately 400,000 distinct CDR3 sequences, about 15% occurring once. The chain joins TRBV5-1 to TRBJ1-4; D call uncertain. Sequencing was carried out using blood. This receptor was taken from a woman younger than 30 with Graves' hyperthyroidism that later progressed to Graves' ophthalmopathy. CDR3 in DNA: TGCGCCAGCAGCTTGGAAGTGGCAACTAATGAAAAACTGTTTTTT. Its translation is CASSLEVATNEKLFF.